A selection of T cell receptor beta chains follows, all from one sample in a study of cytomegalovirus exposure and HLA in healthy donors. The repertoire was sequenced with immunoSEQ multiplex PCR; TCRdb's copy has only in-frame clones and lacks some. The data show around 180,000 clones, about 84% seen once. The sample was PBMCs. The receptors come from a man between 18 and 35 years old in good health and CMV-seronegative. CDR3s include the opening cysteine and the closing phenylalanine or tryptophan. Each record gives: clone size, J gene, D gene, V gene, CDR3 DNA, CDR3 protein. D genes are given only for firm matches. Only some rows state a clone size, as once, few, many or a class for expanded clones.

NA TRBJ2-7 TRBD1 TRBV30 TGTGCCTACACACAGGGGGCATACGAGCAGTACTTC CAYTQGAYEQYF
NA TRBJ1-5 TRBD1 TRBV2 TGTGCCAGCAGCCCCGACAGGGATCAGCCCCAGCATTTT CASSPDRDQPQHF
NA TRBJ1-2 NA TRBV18 TGTGCCAGCTCAGTGCAGAACTATGGCTACACCTTC CASSVQNYGYTF
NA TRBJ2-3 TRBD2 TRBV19 TGTGCGTCTGGACTAGCGGGAGCAGTAAGGGACACAGATACGCAGTATTTT CASGLAGAVRDTDTQYF
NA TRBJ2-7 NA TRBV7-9 TGTGCCAGCAGCTTAGCAGGAGAAAACTACGAGCAGTACTTC CASSLAGENYEQYF
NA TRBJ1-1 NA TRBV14 TGTGCCAGCAGCCAAATCCAGGGAACTGAAGCTTTCTTT CASSQIQGTEAFF
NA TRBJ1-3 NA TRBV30 TGTGCCTGGAGCCAGGCTGGGAGCACCATATATTTT CAWSQAGSTIYF
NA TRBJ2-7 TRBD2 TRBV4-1 TGCGCCAGCAGCCAAGTGAGTAGCGGGAGGTACGAGCAGTACTTC CASSQVSSGRYEQYF
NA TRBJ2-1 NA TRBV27 TGTGCCAGCAGATACCCAACGGGACTTGCCCATATTGATGAGCAGTTCTTC CASRYPTGLAHIDEQFF
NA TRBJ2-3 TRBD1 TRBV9 TGTGCCAGCAGCCCCCAGGACAGGGTTGGAGATACGCAGTATTTT CASSPQDRVGDTQYF
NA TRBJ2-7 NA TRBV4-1 TGCGCCAGCAGCCAAGGATCAGGGTTACGTGAAAAGCAGTACTTC CASSQGSGLREKQYF
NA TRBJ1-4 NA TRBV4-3 TGCGCCAGCAGCCAAGCAGTAAACAGATATAATGAAAAACTGTTTTTT CASSQAVNRYNEKLFF
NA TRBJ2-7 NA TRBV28 TGTGCCAGCAGTAGTAGGGGGCAGTACTTC CASSSRGQYF
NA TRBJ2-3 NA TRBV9 TGTGCCAGCAGCCTCCGAGAAACAGATACGCAGTATTTT CASSLRETDTQYF
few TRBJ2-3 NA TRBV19 TGTGCCAGTAGTATAGGGGCTAGCGGCACAGATACGCAGTATTTT CASSIGASGTDTQYF
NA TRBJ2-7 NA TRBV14 TGTGCCAGCATGGGGAGCTCCTACGAGCAGTACTTC CASMGSSYEQYF
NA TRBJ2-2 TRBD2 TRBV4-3 TGCGCCAGCAGCCAGGGACTAGCGGGAAGTCGGACCGGGGAGCTGTTTTTT CASSQGLAGSRTGELFF